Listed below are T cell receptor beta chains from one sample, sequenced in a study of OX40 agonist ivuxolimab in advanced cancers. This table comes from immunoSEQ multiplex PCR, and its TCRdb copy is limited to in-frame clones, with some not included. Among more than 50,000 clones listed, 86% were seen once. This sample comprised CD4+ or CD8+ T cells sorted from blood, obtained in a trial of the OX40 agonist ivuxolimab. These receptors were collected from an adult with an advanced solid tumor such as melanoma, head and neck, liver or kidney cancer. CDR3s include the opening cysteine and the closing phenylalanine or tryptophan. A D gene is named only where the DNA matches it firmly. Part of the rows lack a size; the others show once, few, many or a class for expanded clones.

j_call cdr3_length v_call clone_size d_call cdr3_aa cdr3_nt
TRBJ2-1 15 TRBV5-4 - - CASRQGLPSYNEQFF TGTGCCAGTCGCCAGGGACTTCCCTCCTACAATGAGCAGTTCTTC
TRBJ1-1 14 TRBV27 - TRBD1 CASSLTGSNTEAFF TGTGCCAGCAGCCTGACAGGGAGTAACACTGAAGCTTTCTTT
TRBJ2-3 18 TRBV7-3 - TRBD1 CASSLRKGQGDGTDTQYF TGTGCCAGCAGCTTGAGGAAAGGGCAGGGGGACGGCACAGATACGCAGTATTTT
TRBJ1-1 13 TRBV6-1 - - CASSPWVTTEAFF TGTGCCAGCAGCCCTTGGGTGACCACTGAAGCTTTCTTT
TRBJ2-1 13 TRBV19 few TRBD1 CASSSGGNNEQFF TGTGCCAGTAGCTCAGGGGGCAACAATGAGCAGTTCTTC
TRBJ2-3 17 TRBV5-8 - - CASSENSGGLVTDTQYF TGTGCCAGCAGCGAAAATAGTGGGGGTCTCGTGACAGATACGCAGTATTTT
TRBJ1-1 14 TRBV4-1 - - CASSQGRRNTEAFF TGCGCCAGCAGCCAAGGTAGGCGGAACACTGAAGCTTTCTTT
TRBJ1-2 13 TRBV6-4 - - CASSPESNYGYTF TGTGCCAGCAGTCCTGAATCTAACTATGGCTACACCTTC
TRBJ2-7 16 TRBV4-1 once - CASSQAIGGSSYEQYF TGCGCCAGCAGCCAAGCTATAGGAGGGAGCTCCTACGAGCAGTACTTC
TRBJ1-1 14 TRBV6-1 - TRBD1 CASSLRAGGTEAFF TGTGCCAGCAGCCTAAGGGCAGGGGGGACTGAAGCTTTCTTT
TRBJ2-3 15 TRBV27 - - CASGTFTRARDTQYF TGTGCCAGCGGAACCTTTACCAGGGCCCGAGATACGCAGTATTTT
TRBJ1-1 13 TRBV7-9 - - CASSSQGRTEAFF TGTGCCAGCAGCTCACAAGGTCGTACTGAAGCTTTCTTT
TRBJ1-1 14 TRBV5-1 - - CASGQGPYNTEAFF TGCGCCAGCGGTCAGGGGCCTTACAACACTGAAGCTTTCTTT
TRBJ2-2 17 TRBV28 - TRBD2 CASSSPIAGTNTGELFF TGTGCCAGCAGTTCCCCAATAGCGGGAACGAACACCGGGGAGCTGTTTTTT
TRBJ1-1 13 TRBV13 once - CASSSGPNTEAFF TGTGCCAGCAGTTCGGGACCGAACACTGAAGCTTTCTTT
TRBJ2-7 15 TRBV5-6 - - CASRSKGMVIYEQYF TGTGCCAGCAGAAGCAAGGGGATGGTGATCTACGAGCAGTACTTC
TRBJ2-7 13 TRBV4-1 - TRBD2 CASSPPGGYEQYF TGCGCCAGCAGCCCTCCGGGGGGCTACGAGCAGTACTTC
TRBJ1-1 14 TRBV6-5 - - CASNLLGADTEAFF TGTGCCAGTAACCTCCTTGGGGCGGACACTGAAGCTTTCTTT
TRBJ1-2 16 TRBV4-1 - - CASSQGQFERRYGYTF TGCGCCAGCAGCCAAGGACAATTCGAACGGAGATATGGCTACACCTTC
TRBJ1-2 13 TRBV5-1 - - CASSLGAAGGYTF TGCGCCAGCAGCTTGGGGGCAGCTGGGGGCTACACCTTC
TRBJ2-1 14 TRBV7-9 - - CASSLGGHYNEQFF TGTGCCAGCAGCTTGGGAGGACATTACAATGAGCAGTTCTTC
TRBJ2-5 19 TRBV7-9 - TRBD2 CASSLPETSDTWYQETQYF TGTGCCAGCAGCTTACCCGAGACTAGCGACACTTGGTACCAAGAGACCCAGTACTTC
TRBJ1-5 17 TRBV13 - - CASSLKGAGHENQPQHF TGTGCCAGCAGCTTAAAGGGCGCAGGGCACGAGAATCAGCCCCAGCATTTT
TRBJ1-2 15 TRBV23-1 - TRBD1 CASSHLLGQGYGYTF TGCGCCAGCAGTCACCTTCTCGGACAGGGCTATGGCTACACCTTC
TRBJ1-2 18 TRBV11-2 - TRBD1 CASSFPRGRGTGVGGYTF TGTGCCAGCAGCTTCCCCCGAGGGAGGGGGACAGGGGTCGGTGGCTACACCTTC
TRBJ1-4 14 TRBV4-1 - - CASSQGWGNEKLFF TGCGCCAGCAGCCAAGGGTGGGGTAATGAAAAACTGTTTTTT
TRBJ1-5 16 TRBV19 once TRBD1 CASSIDRTGGVQPQHF TGTGCCAGTAGTATAGATCGGACAGGAGGCGTTCAGCCCCAGCATTTT
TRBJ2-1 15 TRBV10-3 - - CAISEEGAGYNEQFF TGTGCCATCAGTGAGGAAGGGGCCGGCTACAATGAGCAGTTCTTC
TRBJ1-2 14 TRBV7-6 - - CASSSYQGPYGYTF TGTGCCAGCAGCTCGTACCAGGGTCCCTATGGCTACACCTTC
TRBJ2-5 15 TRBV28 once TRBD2 CASSLPSGGEETQYF TGTGCCAGCAGCCTCCCTAGCGGGGGGGAAGAGACCCAGTACTTC
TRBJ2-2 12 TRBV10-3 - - CALLGNTGELFF TGTGCCCTTCTGGGGAACACCGGGGAGCTGTTTTTT
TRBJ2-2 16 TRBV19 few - CASSIMGQGYSGELFF TGTGCCAGTAGTATTATGGGCCAGGGTTACTCCGGGGAGCTGTTTTTT
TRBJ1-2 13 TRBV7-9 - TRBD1 CASSLATGYGYTF TGTGCCAGCAGCTTAGCGACAGGGTATGGCTACACCTTC
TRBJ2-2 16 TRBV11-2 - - CASTLGDGSGTGELFF TGTGCCAGCACCTTGGGGGATGGGTCAGGTACCGGGGAGCTGTTTTTT
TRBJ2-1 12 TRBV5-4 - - CASSLVRDEEFF TGTGCCAGCAGCTTAGTCAGGGACGAGGAGTTCTTC
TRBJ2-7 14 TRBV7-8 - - CASSPNAFSYEQYF TGTGCCAGCAGCCCAAATGCGTTCTCCTACGAGCAGTACTTC
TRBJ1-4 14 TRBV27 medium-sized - CASSSAAGAEKLFF TGTGCCAGCAGTTCGGCGGCAGGGGCTGAAAAACTGTTTTTT
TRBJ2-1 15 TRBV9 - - CASSAGRGGYNEQFF TGTGCCAGCAGCGCCGGACGAGGTGGCTACAATGAGCAGTTCTTC
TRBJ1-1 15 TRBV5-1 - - CASSHLTGPSTEAFF TGCGCCAGCAGCCACTTGACAGGCCCTTCCACTGAAGCTTTCTTT
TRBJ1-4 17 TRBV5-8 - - CASSLVWETSTNEKLFF TGTGCCAGCAGCTTGGTGTGGGAAACATCAACTAATGAAAAACTGTTTTTT
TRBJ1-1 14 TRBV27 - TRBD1 CASSLSTGSDEAFF TGTGCCAGCAGTTTATCGACAGGGAGTGATGAAGCTTTCTTT
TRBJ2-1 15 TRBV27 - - CASSRRDSSYNEQFF TGTGCCAGCAGCAGGCGGGACAGCTCCTACAATGAGCAGTTCTTC
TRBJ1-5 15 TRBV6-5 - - CASSYSSGLEEPQHF TGTGCCAGCAGTTACTCATCGGGCCTCGAGGAGCCCCAGCATTTT
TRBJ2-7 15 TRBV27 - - CATKPLVGPMYEQYF TGTGCCACCAAACCTTTAGTGGGGCCAATGTACGAGCAGTACTTC
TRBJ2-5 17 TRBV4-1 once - CASSQDRTGGPQETQYF TGCGCCAGCAGCCAAGATAGGACGGGCGGCCCGCAAGAGACCCAGTACTTC
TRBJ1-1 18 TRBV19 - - CASSIVTQTRTVNTEAFF TGTGCCAGTAGTATAGTTACTCAGACCAGAACAGTGAACACTGAAGCTTTCTTT
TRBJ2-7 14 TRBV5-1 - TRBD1 CASSLWDRAYEQYF TGCGCCAGCAGCCTCTGGGACAGAGCCTACGAGCAGTACTTC
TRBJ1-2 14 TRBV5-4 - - CASSLVPGDNGYTF TGTGCCAGCAGCTTGGTCCCCGGGGACAATGGCTACACCTTC
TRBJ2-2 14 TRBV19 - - CASKPLLNTGELFF TGTGCCAGTAAACCCCTTCTGAACACCGGGGAGCTGTTTTTT
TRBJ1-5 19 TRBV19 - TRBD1 CASSIGPGQGLGRYQPQHF TGTGCCAGTAGTATAGGTCCGGGACAGGGACTAGGAAGATATCAGCCCCAGCATTTT
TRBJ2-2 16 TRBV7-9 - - CASRKDGVSNTGELFF TGTGCCAGCAGGAAAGATGGCGTATCAAACACCGGGGAGCTGTTTTTT